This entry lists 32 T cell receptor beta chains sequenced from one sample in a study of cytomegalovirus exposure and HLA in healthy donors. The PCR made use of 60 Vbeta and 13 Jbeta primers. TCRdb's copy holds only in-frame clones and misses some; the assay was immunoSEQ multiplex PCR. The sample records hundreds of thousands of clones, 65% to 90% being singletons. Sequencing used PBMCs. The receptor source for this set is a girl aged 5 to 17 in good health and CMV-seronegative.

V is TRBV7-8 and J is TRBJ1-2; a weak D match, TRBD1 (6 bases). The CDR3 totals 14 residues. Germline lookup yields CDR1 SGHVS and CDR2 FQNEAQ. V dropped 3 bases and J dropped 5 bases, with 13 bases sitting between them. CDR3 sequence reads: CASSFDQGLYGYTF. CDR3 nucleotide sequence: TGTGCCAGCAGCTTTGATCAGGGGTTATATGGCTACACCTTC.

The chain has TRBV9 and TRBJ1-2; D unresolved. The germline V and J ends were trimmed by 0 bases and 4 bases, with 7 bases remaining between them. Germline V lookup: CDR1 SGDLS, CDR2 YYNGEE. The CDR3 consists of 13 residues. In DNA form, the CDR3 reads TGTGCCAGCAGCGTAGACGGAGTCTATGGCTACACCTTC. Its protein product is CASSVDGVYGYTF.

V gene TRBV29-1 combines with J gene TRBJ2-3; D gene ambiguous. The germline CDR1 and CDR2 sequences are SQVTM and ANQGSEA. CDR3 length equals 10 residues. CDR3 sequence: CSTRTDTQYF. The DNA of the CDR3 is TGCAGTACTCGTACAGATACGCAGTATTTT.

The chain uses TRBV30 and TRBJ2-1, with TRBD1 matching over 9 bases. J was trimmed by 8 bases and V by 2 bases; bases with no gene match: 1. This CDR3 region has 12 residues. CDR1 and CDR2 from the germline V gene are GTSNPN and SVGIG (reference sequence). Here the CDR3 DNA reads TGTGCCTGGAGTACAGGGGGCGATGAGCAGTTCTTC. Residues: CAWSTGGDEQFF.

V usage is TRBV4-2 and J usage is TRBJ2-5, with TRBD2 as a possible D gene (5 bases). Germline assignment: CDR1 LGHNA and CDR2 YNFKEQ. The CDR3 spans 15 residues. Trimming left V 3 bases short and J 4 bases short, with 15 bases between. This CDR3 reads CASSQDGKGLETQYF. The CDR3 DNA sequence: TGTGCCAGCAGCCAGGACGGGAAGGGTCTAGAGACCCAGTACTTC.

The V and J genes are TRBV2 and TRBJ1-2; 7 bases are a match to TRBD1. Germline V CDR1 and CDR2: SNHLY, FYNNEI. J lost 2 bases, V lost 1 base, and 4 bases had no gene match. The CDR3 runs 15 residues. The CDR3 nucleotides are TGTGCCAGCAGTGAAGAGGGACAGTCAAACTATGGCTACACCTTC. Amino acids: CASSEEGQSNYGYTF. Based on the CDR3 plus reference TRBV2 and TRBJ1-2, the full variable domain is EPEVTQTPSHQVTQMGQEVILRCVPISNHLYFYWYRQILGQKVEFLVSFYNNEISEKSEIFDDQFSVERPDGSNFTLKIRSTKLEDSAMYFCASSEEGQSNYGYTFGSGTRLTVV.

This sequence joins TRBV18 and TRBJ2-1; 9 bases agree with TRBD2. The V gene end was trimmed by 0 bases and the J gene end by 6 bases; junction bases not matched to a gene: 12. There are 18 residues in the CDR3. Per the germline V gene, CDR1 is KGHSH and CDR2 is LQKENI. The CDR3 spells CASSPPGLLRGGTNEQFF. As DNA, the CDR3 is TGTGCCAGCTCACCACCTGGTCTCTTGCGGGGGGGCACCAATGAGCAGTTCTTC. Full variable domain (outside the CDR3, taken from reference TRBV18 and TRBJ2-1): NAGVMQNPRHLVRRRGQEARLRCSPMKGHSHVYWYRQLPEEGLKFMVYLQKENIIDESGMPKERFSAEFPKEGPSILRIQQVVRGDSAAYFCASSPPGLLRGGTNEQFFGPGTRLTVL.

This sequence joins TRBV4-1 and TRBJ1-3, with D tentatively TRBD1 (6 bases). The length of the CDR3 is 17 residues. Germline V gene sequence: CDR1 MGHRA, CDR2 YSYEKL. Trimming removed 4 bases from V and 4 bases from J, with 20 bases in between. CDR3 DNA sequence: TGCGCCAGCAGCCCAGCAACAGGGCCCGTGGGAGGAAACACCATATATTTT. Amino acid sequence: CASSPATGPVGGNTIYF.

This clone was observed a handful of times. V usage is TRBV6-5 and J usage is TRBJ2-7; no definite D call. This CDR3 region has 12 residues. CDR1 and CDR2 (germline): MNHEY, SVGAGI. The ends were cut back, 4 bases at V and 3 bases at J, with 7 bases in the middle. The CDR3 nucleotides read TGTGCCAGCAGTTCGAGTCACTACGAGCAGTACTTC. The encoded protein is CASSSSHYEQYF.

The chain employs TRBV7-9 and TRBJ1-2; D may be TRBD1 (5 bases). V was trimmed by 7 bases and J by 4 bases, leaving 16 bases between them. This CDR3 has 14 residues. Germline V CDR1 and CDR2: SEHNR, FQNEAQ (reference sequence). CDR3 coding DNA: TGTGCCAGCACCCCGGGCCCGGGGGGCTATGGCTACACCTTC. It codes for CASTPGPGGYGYTF. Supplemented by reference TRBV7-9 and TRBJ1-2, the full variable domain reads DTGVSQNPRHKITKRGQNVTFRCDPISEHNRLYWYRQTLGQGPEFLTYFQNEAQLEKSRLLSDRFSAERPKGSFSTLEIQRTEQGDSAMYLCASTPGPGGYGYTFGSGTRLTVV.

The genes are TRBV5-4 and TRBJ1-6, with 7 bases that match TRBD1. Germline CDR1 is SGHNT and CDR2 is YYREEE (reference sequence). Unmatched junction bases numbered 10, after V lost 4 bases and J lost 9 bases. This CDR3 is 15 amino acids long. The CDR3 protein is CASSEPRQGTSPLHF. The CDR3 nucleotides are TGTGCCAGCAGCGAACCTCGACAGGGAACTTCACCCCTCCACTTT.

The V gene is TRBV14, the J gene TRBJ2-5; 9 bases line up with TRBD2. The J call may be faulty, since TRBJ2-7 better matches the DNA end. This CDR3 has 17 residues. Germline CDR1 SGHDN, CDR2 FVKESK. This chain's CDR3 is CASSRRASGVTLYEQYF. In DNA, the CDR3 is TGTGCCAGCAGCCGCCGAGCTAGCGGGGTGACCCTCTACGAGCAGTACTTC.

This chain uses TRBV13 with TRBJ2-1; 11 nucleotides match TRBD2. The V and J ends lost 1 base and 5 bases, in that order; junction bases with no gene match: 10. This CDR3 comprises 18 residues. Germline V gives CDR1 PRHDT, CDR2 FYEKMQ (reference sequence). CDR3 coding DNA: TGTGCCAGCAGCTTAGTTAGCGGGACTAGCGGCCCAAACAATGAGCAGTTCTTC. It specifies CASSLVSGTSGPNNEQFF.

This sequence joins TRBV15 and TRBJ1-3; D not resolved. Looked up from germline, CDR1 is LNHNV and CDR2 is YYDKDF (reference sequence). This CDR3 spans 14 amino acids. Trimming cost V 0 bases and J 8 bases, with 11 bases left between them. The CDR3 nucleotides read TGTGCCACCAGCAGAGATAGAGAACGATACACCATATATTTT. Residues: CATSRDRERYTIYF.

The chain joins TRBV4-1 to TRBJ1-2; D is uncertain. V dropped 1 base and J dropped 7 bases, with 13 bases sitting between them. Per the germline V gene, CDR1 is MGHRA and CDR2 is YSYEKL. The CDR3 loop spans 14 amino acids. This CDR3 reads CASSQAIDTSGYTF. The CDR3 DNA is TGCGCCAGCAGCCAAGCAATCGACACGTCTGGCTACACCTTC.

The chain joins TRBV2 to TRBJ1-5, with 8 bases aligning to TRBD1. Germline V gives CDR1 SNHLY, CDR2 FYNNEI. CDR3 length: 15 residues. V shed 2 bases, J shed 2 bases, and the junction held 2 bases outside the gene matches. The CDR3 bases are TGTGCCAGCAGTGAACCGGGACAGGGCAATCAGCCCCAGCATTTT. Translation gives CASSEPGQGNQPQHF.

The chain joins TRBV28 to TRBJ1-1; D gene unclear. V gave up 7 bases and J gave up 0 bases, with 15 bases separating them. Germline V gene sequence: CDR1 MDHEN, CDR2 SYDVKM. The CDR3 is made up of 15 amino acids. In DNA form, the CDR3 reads TGTGCCAGCACCCCCCGAGGGCCTATGAACACTGAAGCTTTCTTT. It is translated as CASTPRGPMNTEAFF.

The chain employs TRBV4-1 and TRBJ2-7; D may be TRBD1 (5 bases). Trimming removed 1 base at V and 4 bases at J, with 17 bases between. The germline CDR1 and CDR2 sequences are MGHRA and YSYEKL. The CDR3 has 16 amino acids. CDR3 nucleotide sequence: TGCGCCAGCAGCCAAGTGCTCACCAGGGATATTTACGAGCAGTACTTC. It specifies CASSQVLTRDIYEQYF.

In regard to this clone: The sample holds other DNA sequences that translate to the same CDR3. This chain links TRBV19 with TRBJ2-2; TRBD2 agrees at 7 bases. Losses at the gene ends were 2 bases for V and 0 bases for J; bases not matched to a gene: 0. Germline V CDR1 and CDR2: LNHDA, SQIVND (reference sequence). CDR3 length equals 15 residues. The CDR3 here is CASSISGANTGELFF. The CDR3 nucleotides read TGTGCCAGTAGTATAAGCGGGGCGAACACCGGGGAGCTGTTTTTT. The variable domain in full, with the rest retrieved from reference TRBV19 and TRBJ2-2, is DGGITQSPKYLFRKEGQNVTLSCEQNLNHDAMYWYRQDPGQGLRLIYYSQIVNDFQKGDIAEGYSVSREKKESFPLTVTSAQKNPTAFYLCASSISGANTGELFFGEGSRLTVL.

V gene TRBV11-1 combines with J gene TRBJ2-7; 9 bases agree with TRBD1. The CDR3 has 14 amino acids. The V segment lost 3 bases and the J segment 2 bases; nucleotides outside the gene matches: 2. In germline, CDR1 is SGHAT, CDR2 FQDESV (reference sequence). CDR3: CASSFRTGAYEQYF. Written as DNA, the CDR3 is TGTGCCAGCAGCTTCAGGACAGGGGCCTACGAGCAGTACTTC.

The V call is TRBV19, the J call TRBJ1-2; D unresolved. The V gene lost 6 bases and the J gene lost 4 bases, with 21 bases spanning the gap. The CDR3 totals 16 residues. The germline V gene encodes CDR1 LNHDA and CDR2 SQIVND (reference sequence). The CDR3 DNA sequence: TGTGCCAGTAGCCCATCCAGGTCCATGGGTCGCTATGGCTACACCTTC. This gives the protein CASSPSRSMGRYGYTF.

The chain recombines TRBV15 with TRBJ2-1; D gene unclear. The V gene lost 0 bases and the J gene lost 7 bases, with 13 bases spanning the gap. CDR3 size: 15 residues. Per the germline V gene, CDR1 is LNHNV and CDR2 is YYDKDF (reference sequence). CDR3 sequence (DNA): TGTGCCACCAGCAGAGATCTGGCGGTGGGTAATGAGCAGTTCTTC. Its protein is CATSRDLAVGNEQFF.

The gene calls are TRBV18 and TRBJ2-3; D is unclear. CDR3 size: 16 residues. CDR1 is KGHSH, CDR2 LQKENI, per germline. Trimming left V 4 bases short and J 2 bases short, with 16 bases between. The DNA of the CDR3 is TGTGCCAGCTCACTAAAAGTAGTACAGAACACAGATACGCAGTATTTT. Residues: CASSLKVVQNTDTQYF.

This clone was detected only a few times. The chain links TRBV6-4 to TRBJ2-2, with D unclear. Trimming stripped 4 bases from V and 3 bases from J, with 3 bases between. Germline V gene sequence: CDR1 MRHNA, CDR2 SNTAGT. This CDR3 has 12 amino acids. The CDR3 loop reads CASSGDTGELFF. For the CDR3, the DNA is TGTGCCAGCAGTGGCGACACCGGGGAGCTGTTTTTT.

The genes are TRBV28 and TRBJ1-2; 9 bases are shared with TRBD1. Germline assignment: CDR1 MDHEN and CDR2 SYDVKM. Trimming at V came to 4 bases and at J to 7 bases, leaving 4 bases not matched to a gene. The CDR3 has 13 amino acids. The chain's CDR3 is CASSYGQGRGYTF. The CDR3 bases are TGTGCCAGCAGTTATGGACAGGGGCGTGGCTACACCTTC.

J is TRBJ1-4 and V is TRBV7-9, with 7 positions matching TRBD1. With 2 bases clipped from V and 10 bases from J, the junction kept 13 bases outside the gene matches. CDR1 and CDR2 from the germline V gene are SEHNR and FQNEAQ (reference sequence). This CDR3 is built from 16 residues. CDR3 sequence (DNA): TGTGCCAGCAGCTTAACGGAAGGACAGGTCGGTGGAAAACTGTTTTTT. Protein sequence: CASSLTEGQVGGKLFF.

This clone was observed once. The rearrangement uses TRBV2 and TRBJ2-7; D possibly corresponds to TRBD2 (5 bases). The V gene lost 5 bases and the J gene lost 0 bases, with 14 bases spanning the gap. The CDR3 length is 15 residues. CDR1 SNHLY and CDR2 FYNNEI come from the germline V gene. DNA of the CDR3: TGTGCCAGCAGTCCACCGCCGGGAAGCTCCTACGAGCAGTACTTC. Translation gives CASSPPPGSSYEQYF.

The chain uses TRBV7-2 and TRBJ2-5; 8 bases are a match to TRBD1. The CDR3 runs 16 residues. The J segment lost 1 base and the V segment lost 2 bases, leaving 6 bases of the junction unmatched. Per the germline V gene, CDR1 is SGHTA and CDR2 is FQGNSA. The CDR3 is CASSLTDRGAQETQYF. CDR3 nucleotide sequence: TGTGCCAGCAGCTTAACAGACAGGGGTGCCCAAGAGACCCAGTACTTC.

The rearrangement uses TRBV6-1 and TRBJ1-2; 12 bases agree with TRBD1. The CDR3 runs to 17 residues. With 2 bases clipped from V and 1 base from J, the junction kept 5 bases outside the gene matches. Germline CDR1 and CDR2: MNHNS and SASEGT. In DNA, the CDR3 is TGTGCCAGCAGTGAAAGGGGGACAGGGGGCATTAACTATGGCTACACCTTC. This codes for CASSERGTGGINYGYTF.

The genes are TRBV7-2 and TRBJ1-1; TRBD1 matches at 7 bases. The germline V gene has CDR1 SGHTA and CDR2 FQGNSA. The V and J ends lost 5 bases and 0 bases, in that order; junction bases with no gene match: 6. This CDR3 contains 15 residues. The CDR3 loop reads CASSISRGMNTEAFF. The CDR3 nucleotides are TGTGCCAGCAGCATCAGCAGGGGGATGAACACTGAAGCTTTCTTT.

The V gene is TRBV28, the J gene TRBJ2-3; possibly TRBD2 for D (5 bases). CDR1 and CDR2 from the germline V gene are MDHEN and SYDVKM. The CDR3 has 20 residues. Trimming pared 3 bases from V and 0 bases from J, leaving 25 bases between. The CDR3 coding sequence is TGTGCCAGCAGTTTCCTCTTGGAGGCAGCAATGCTAACTAGCACAGATACGCAGTATTTT. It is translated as CASSFLLEAAMLTSTDTQYF.

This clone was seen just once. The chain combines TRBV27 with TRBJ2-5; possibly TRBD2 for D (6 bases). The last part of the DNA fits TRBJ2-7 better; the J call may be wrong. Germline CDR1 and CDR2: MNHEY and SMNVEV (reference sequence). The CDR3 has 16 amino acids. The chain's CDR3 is CASSPTQRVASYEQYF. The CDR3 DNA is TGTGCCAGCAGTCCGACACAGCGGGTGGCATCCTACGAGCAGTACTTC.